This entry lists 26 T cell receptor beta chains sequenced from one sample in a study of regulatory T cells in long-lasting Graves disease. In building TCR beta libraries, iRepertoire HTBI primers were used together with Arm-PCR of CDR3 regions. TCRdb recomputed calls from the multiplex PCR reads with MiXCR, one row per CDR3 protein. The sample records 200,000 to 250,000 distinct CDR3 sequences, around 20% being singletons. Time point noted: newly diagnosed GD, antithyroid drugs for less than 3 months. With RNA extracted from PBMCs as input, the TCR library was made. The same data also contributed to another study, on T cells in Graves' hyperthyroidism and ophthalmopathy.

The sample was peripheral blood mononuclear cells (PBMCs), taken at new diagnosis, from a patient treated with antithyroid drugs. The receptors derive from a woman younger than 45 with Graves disease.

The sample holds many counts of this clonotype. V is TRBV20-1 and J is TRBJ2-7; 14 nucleotides agree with TRBD2. Germline-derived CDR1 and CDR2 are DFQATT and SNEGSKA (reference sequence). This CDR3 contains 16 residues. Unmatched junction bases numbered 8, after V lost 6 bases and J lost 1 base. In nucleotides, the CDR3 is TGCAGTGCCCCGGGACTAGCGGGAGATATTTCCTACGAGCAGTACTTC. This encodes CSAPGLAGDISYEQYF.

The chain carries TRBV6-4 and TRBJ2-2, with a tentative D call TRBD2 (6 bases). CDR1 and CDR2 from the germline V gene are MRHNA and SNTAGT. This CDR3 is built from 12 residues. Trimming left V 6 bases short and J 7 bases short, with 9 bases between. CDR3 DNA sequence: TGTGCCAGCAGAGGGACTGGCGGGGAGCTGTTTTTT. Its protein product is CASRGTGGELFF.

The table lists this clonotype with many counts. The chain recombines TRBV29-1 with TRBJ2-3, with D uncertain. This CDR3 contains 12 residues. Trimming cost V 3 bases and J 0 bases, with 4 bases left between them. The germline CDR1 and CDR2 sequences are SQVTM and ANQGSEA. The CDR3 DNA reads TGCAGCGTTGACGGAAGCACAGATACGCAGTATTTT. Translated: CSVDGSTDTQYF.

This clonotype was recorded at least ten times. J is TRBJ1-3 and V is TRBV27, with D unclear. This CDR3 has 15 residues. Germline CDR1 MNHEY, CDR2 SMNVEV (reference sequence). The V end lost 10 bases, the J end lost 4 bases, and 20 bases lay between the germline ends. The CDR3 spells CATLSPGTSGNTIYF. CDR3 nucleotides: TGTGCCACCCTCTCCCCCGGAACATCGGGAAACACCATATATTTT.

In its sample, this clonotype was seen many times. The V gene is TRBV20-1, the J gene TRBJ1-2; the match to TRBD1 covers 7 bases. The V and J ends lost 5 bases and 0 bases, in that order; junction bases with no gene match: 6. The CDR3 runs to 14 residues. Per the germline V gene, CDR1 is DFQATT and CDR2 is SNEGSKA (reference sequence). CDR3 sequence: CSAWRQGTNYGYTF. For the CDR3, the DNA is TGCAGTGCTTGGAGACAGGGAACTAACTATGGCTACACCTTC.

This clonotype was counted at least ten times. This chain joins TRBV27 and TRBJ1-5; tentatively, D is TRBD1 (5 bases). This CDR3 contains 16 residues. Looked up from germline, CDR1 is MNHEY and CDR2 is SMNVEV (reference sequence). Trimming took 2 bases from V and 8 from J, leaving 19 bases between them. The chain's CDR3 is CASSLTGSGPKEPQHF. The CDR3 DNA reads TGTGCCAGCAGTTTAACGGGCTCAGGGCCCAAAGAGCCCCAGCATTTT.

This clonotype was seen at least ten times. The chain has TRBV7-8 and TRBJ1-2, with 10 bases aligning to TRBD1. The length of the CDR3 is 13 residues. V was clipped by 4 bases and J by 5 bases; unmatched bases: 1. CDR1 is SGHVS, CDR2 FQNEAQ, per germline. Written as DNA, the CDR3 is TGTGCCAGCAGCTCGGGACAGGGGTATGGCTACACCTTC. Protein sequence: CASSSGQGYGYTF.

This clonotype has ten or more counts. The genes are TRBV7-9 and TRBJ2-3, with TRBD2 matching 7 bases. V shed 5 bases and J 1 base; nucleotides not matched to a gene: 3. CDR3 length: 14 residues. Germline V lookup: CDR1 SEHNR, CDR2 FQNEAQ (reference sequence). CDR3 in DNA: TGTGCCAGCAGCCCGAGCGGGGGCACAGATACGCAGTATTTT. This gives the protein CASSPSGGTDTQYF.

This clonotype was picked up many times. This chain uses TRBV2 with TRBJ2-3; 8 positions agree with TRBD1. The end of the DNA is better explained by TRBJ2-5, so the J call may be wrong. The CDR3 totals 13 residues. CDR1 is SNHLY and CDR2 is FYNNEI in the germline V gene. The CDR3 spells CASRQGAVVTQYF. The DNA of the CDR3 is TGTGCCAGCAGGCAGGGGGCGGTCGTGACCCAGTACTTC.

This clonotype was seen ten or more times. The chain uses TRBV7-2 and TRBJ1-5; tentatively, D is TRBD1 (6 bases). CDR3 size: 16 residues. Trimming left V 5 bases short and J 3 bases short, with 17 bases between. Germline assignment: CDR1 SGHTA and CDR2 FQGNSA. The CDR3, as DNA: TGTGCCAGCAGCCCCTTAAGCGGACAGACCAATCAGCCCCAGCATTTT. As protein: CASSPLSGQTNQPQHF.

This clonotype was counted many times. CDR3 DNA sequence: TGTGCCAGCAGTTTACGATCGGGTAGCGGGAGAACTGGTTCCAATGAGCAGTTCTTC. It yields the protein CASSLRSGSGRTGSNEQFF. The rearrangement joins TRBV27 to TRBJ2-1; 9 bases match TRBD2. J gave up 6 bases and V 2 bases, and 17 bases lay outside the gene matches. Germline V CDR1 and CDR2: MNHEY, SMNVEV (reference sequence). The length of the CDR3 is 19 residues.

There are many counts of this clonotype. The chain joins TRBV20-1 to TRBJ1-5; D gene ambiguous. The CDR3 spans 13 residues. V lost 5 bases, J lost 5 bases, and 13 bases lay in between. Germline assignment: CDR1 DFQATT and CDR2 SNEGSKA (reference sequence). In nucleotides, the CDR3 is TGCAGTGCTCGCCTCGACGGAGATCAGCCCCAGCATTTT. Translating gives CSARLDGDQPQHF.

The table lists this clonotype with many counts. The chain combines TRBV15 with TRBJ1-2; unclear D gene. The V gene lost 0 bases and the J gene lost 0 bases, with 17 bases spanning the gap. CDR1 is LNHNV and CDR2 is YYDKDF in the germline V gene (reference sequence). There are 18 residues in the CDR3. The CDR3 DNA reads TGTGCCACCAGCAGAGATTCGGGCGGTAGGAGGACTAACTATGGCTACACCTTC. Protein: CATSRDSGGRRTNYGYTF.

Concerning this clonotype itself: A clone one base away is much larger, so this may be a read error. In this CDR3 the conserved last residue, phenylalanine or tryptophan, is missing, so a read error is likely. V is TRBV3-1 and J is TRBJ1-1; perhaps TRBD1 as D (5 bases). This CDR3 comprises 12 residues. Germline V CDR1 and CDR2: LGHDT, YNNKEL (reference sequence). CDR3 nucleotides: TGTGCCATCAGCCCGCTTGGGGCAGAAGCTTTCCTT. As protein: CAISPLGAEAFL.

This clonotype was found many times. CDR3 nucleotide sequence: TGCAGTGCTAGGGACAATGAGCAGTTCTTC. Translation: CSARDNEQFF. The V call is TRBV20-1, the J call TRBJ2-1; no clear D. The CDR3 is made up of 10 amino acids. Germline V CDR1 and CDR2: DFQATT, SNEGSKA (reference sequence). Trimming stripped 3 bases from V and 5 bases from J, with 2 bases between.

This clonotype was recorded a few times. The chain employs TRBV20-1 and TRBJ1-5, with D unresolved. The V end lost 2 bases, the J end lost 5 bases, and 10 bases lay between the germline ends. CDR3 length: 13 amino acids. Germline V CDR1 and CDR2: DFQATT, SNEGSKA (reference sequence). This chain's CDR3 is CSARLDPDQPQHF. The CDR3 DNA is TGCAGTGCTAGACTTGACCCTGATCAGCCCCAGCATTTT.

This clonotype was observed a few times. J is TRBJ1-1 and V is TRBV20-1; D gene ambiguous. The CDR3 contains 13 residues. The V end lost 3 bases, the J end lost 5 bases, and 13 bases lay between the germline ends. CDR1 is DFQATT, CDR2 SNEGSKA, per germline (reference sequence). In nucleotides, the CDR3 is TGCAGTGCTAGGCGTGTGGGGTGGACTGAAGCTTTCTTT. It codes for CSARRVGWTEAFF.

At least ten counts were recorded for this clonotype. This chain uses TRBV19 with TRBJ1-1; D is unresolved. The germline CDR1 and CDR2 sequences are LNHDA and SQIVND (reference sequence). The CDR3 totals 15 residues. V dropped 0 bases and J dropped 0 bases, with 8 bases sitting between them. In nucleotides, the CDR3 is TGTGCCAGTAGTATAGATCACACTCTGAACACTGAAGCTTTCTTT. Translating it yields CASSIDHTLNTEAFF.

This clonotype was recorded at least ten times. The rearrangement uses TRBV15 and TRBJ2-1, with 11 positions matching TRBD2. This CDR3 comprises 15 residues. With 3 bases clipped from V and 8 bases from J, the junction kept 6 bases outside the gene matches. Looked up from germline, CDR1 is LNHNV and CDR2 is YYDKDF (reference sequence). The CDR3 DNA reads as TGTGCCACCAGCAGTAGCGGGGGGGCTCCGGATGAGCAGTTCTTC. It specifies CATSSSGGAPDEQFF.

This clonotype was recorded at least ten times. CDR3: CASTADSSYNSPLHF. CDR3 DNA: TGTGCCAGTACCGCCGACAGCTCCTATAATTCACCCCTCCACTTT. The chain couples TRBV19 to TRBJ1-6; D perhaps matches TRBD1 (5 bases). Germline loops: CDR1 LNHDA, CDR2 SQIVND (reference sequence). The CDR3 length is 15 residues. V was trimmed by 7 bases and J by 0 bases, leaving 10 bases between them.

This clonotype was picked up many times. This chain connects TRBV2 to TRBJ2-6; D might be TRBD1 (5 bases). V was cut by 0 bases and J by 4 bases, with 10 bases left in between. CDR3 length: 16 amino acids. CDR1 is SNHLY, CDR2 FYNNEI, per germline. CDR3 sequence (DNA): TGTGCCAGCAGTGAAGCGCGTGGGGCCGGGGCCAACGTCCTGACTTTC. Translating it yields CASSEARGAGANVLTF.

This clonotype was detected a few times. V and J are TRBV20-1 and TRBJ2-7; either TRBD1 or TRBD2 may fit D (6 bases each). CDR1 is DFQATT, CDR2 SNEGSKA, per germline (reference sequence). This CDR3 is 15 amino acids long. V gave up 6 bases and J gave up 0 bases, with 18 bases separating them. The DNA of the CDR3 is TGCAGTGCACCCCCGGGGGCAGGGGCCTCCTACGAGCAGTACTTC. Translated: CSAPPGAGASYEQYF.

The sample holds many counts of this clonotype. The chain couples TRBV28 to TRBJ1-2; 12 nucleotides agree with TRBD1. Trimming cost V 5 bases and J 6 bases; bases outside gene matches: 4. Germline CDR1 and CDR2: MDHEN and SYDVKM. The CDR3 consists of 14 residues. In DNA form, the CDR3 reads TGTGCCAGCAGTGGGGGACAGGGGGCCAATGGCTACACCTTC. It encodes CASSGGQGANGYTF.

This clonotype showed up many times. This chain links TRBV10-3 with TRBJ2-7, with D maybe TRBD2 (6 bases). The CDR3 has 13 residues. The V and J ends lost 6 bases and 5 bases respectively, with 14 bases between them. Germline V gene lookup returns CDR1 ENHRY and CDR2 SYGVKD. CDR3: CAISPGLHDEQYF. The CDR3 DNA reads TGTGCCATCAGCCCGGGACTCCACGACGAGCAGTACTTC.

This clonotype has just a few counts. The V gene is TRBV28, the J gene TRBJ1-3; no reliable D call. Germline V gene data show CDR1 as MDHEN and CDR2 as SYDVKM. Deletions cut 3 bases from V and 0 bases from J, with 6 bases between. CDR3 length: 14 residues. The CDR3 is CASSFPSSGNTIYF. The CDR3 DNA reads TGTGCCAGCAGTTTCCCCTCCTCTGGAAACACCATATATTTT.

This clonotype showed up many times. The CDR3 nucleotides are TGTGCCAGCAGTGACCCCGGACAGGGGGGGAGGTCACCCCTCCACTTT. Translation gives CASSDPGQGGRSPLHF. This chain uses TRBV2 with TRBJ1-6, with TRBD1 identical over 10 bases. The ends lost 3 bases at V and 10 bases at J; junction bases unmatched: 9. The CDR3 loop spans 16 amino acids. Germline CDR1 is SNHLY and CDR2 is FYNNEI.